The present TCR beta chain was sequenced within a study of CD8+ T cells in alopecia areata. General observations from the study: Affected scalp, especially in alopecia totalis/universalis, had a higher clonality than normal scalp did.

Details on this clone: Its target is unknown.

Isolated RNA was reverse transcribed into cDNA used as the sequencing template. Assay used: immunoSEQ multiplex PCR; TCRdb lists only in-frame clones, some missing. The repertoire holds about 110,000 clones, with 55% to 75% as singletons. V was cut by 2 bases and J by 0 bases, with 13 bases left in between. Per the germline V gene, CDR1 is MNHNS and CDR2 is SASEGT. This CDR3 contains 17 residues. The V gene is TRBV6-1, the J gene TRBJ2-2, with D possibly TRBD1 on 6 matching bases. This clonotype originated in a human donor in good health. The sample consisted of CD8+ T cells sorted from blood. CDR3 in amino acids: CASSERGHFSNTGELFF. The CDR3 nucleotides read TGTGCCAGCAGTGAACGGGGACACTTTTCGAACACCGGGGAGCTGTTTTTT.